The clone carrying this TCR beta chain has a handful of counts. This sample is part of a study of Tregs in tolerant kidney transplant recipients. The data were produced by immunoSEQ multiplex PCR, yet TCRdb's version contains in-frame clones alone and is incomplete. The sample consists of about 240,000 clones, about 80% of them appearing once. The length of the CDR3 is 13 residues. V lost 4 bases and J 4 bases, leaving 10 bases between the germline ends. CDR1 ENHRY and CDR2 SYGVKD come from the germline V gene. This chain joins TRBV10-3 and TRBJ1-2; TRBD1 is a possible D gene (5 bases). The specimen sequenced was CD4+ T cells from blood. This receptor was taken from a human donor in good health. The CDR3 nucleotides read TGTGCCATCAGTGCAGAGGGGCTCTATGGCTACACCTTC. Translated, it gives CAISAEGLYGYTF.